The subject of this entry is one T cell receptor (beta chain). Its antigen is currently unknown. The study ran its PCR with 60 Vbeta and 13 Jbeta primers. Per the original methods: Unique TCR beta chains numbered around 80 million in a later analysis, with around 10 million shared. Repertoires were generated with immunoSEQ multiplex PCR, while TCRdb's copy carries only in-frame clones and drops some. V and J calls plus clone size are reproduced from that table; the DNA served to infer D and trimming. The repertoire holds more than 110,000 clones, with 80% as singletons. This sample was taken from a study of cytomegalovirus exposure and HLA in healthy donors. Study-wide results and caveats: A later examination showed that TCR association rates differed by HLA locus, with DRB1 most and HLA-C fewest. Productive rates of about 90% or about 30% were seen for most TCR beta V segments in an earlier analysis.

This sequence originates from a man aged 45 to 65 in good health and CMV-seronegative. Sequenced input: PBMCs.

The CDR3: CASSSPGDTYNEQFF. CDR3 bases: TGTGCCAGCAGCTCGCCTGGGGACACCTACAATGAGCAGTTCTTC. The chain employs TRBV5-4 and TRBJ2-1; maybe TRBD1 (6 bases). This CDR3 has 15 amino acids. Germline values: CDR1 SGHNT, CDR2 YYREEE (reference sequence). Between the trimmed V and J ends, which lost 3 bases and 2 bases, there was a span of 12 bases.